Below, 26 T cell receptor beta chains from the same sample are listed, as sequenced in a study of technical replicates of blood from several donors. This table comes from immunoSEQ multiplex PCR, and its TCRdb copy is limited to in-frame clones, with some not included. The sample holds around 69,000 clones, about 86% seen once. Sequencing was performed on PBMCs. These receptors all stem from a human donor in good health. Some clones in this sample may be carry-over from other donors' samples.

The genes are TRBV14 and TRBJ1-5; D perhaps matches TRBD1 (5 bases). CDR1 is SGHDN, CDR2 FVKESK, per germline. Trimming left V 3 bases short and J 16 bases short, with 19 bases between. The CDR3 runs to 13 residues. CDR3: CASSHGTGGTLHF. The CDR3, as DNA: TGTGCCAGCAGCCACGGGACGGGAGGCACCTTACATTTT.

The V gene is TRBV5-1, the J gene TRBJ1-5, with 7 bases aligning to TRBD1. CDR3 length: 15 amino acids. Trimming removed 4 bases from V and 4 bases from J; junction bases left unmatched: 8. Germline V CDR1 and CDR2: SGHRS, YFSETQ. The CDR3, as DNA: TGCGCCAGCAGCGCTTCCGGGACAGATAATCAGCCCCAGCATTTT. This gives the protein CASSASGTDNQPQHF.

This clone was counted a few times. This chain uses TRBV7-9 with TRBJ1-1, with 7 positions matching TRBD1. V lost 5 bases to trimming and J lost 1 base; unmatched junction nucleotides: 7. The CDR3 has 15 residues. In germline, CDR1 is SEHNR, CDR2 FQNEAQ (reference sequence). The CDR3 DNA reads TGTGCCAGCAGCCGTCAACAGGGGAGGAACACTGAAGCTTTCTTT. Amino acid sequence: CASSRQQGRNTEAFF.

This chain links TRBV5-1 with TRBJ1-3, with unresolved D. This CDR3 comprises 13 residues. Germline V gene data show CDR1 as SGHRS and CDR2 as YFSETQ. The V end was cut by 4 bases, the J end by 3 bases, with 8 bases between. The CDR3 spells CASSAGYGNTIYF. The CDR3 nucleotides are TGCGCCAGCAGCGCGGGATATGGAAACACCATATATTTT. Looking up the rest from reference TRBV5-1 and TRBJ1-3 gives the full variable domain: KAGVTQTPRYLIKTRGQQVTLSCSPISGHRSVSWYQQTPGQGLQFLFEYFSETQRNKGNFPGRFSGRQFSNSRSEMNVSTLELGDSALYLCASSAGYGNTIYFGEGSWLTVV.

J is TRBJ2-2 and V is TRBV6-6, with 9 bases matching TRBD2. The germline V gene encodes CDR1 MNHNY and CDR2 SVGAGI (reference sequence). J was trimmed by 8 bases and V by 6 bases; bases with no gene match: 10. The CDR3 is made up of 15 amino acids. CDR3 coding DNA: TGTGCCAGCAGGATTTTAGATAGCGGGAGAGGGGAGCTGTTTTTT. It encodes CASRILDSGRGELFF.

V usage is TRBV6-5 and J usage is TRBJ2-1, with D possibly being TRBD2 (5 bases). Trimming shortened V by 7 bases and J by 8 bases, and 18 bases separated the two germline ends. Per germline, CDR1 MNHEY and CDR2 SVGAGI. The CDR3 loop spans 14 amino acids. CDR3 sequence (DNA): TGTGCCAGCACTGACGAGGGAGAGTTGGATGAGCAGTTCTTC. It specifies CASTDEGELDEQFF.

The chain combines TRBV5-1 with TRBJ2-3; 9 nucleotides match TRBD1. The CDR3 runs 15 residues. Germline CDR1 SGHRS, CDR2 YFSETQ. V was pared by 2 bases and J by 5 bases, with 6 bases of the junction left unmatched. Written as DNA, the CDR3 is TGCGCCAGCAGCTTCACGGGACAGGGTAGAGATACGCAGTATTTT. Amino acids: CASSFTGQGRDTQYF.

This clone has only a few counts. The CDR3 DNA follows: TGTGCCAGCTCAAACGGGGAGGAAGCTTTCTTT. Residues: CASSNGEEAFF. This rearrangement joins TRBV18 to TRBJ1-1; D not certain. The CDR3 consists of 11 residues. V lost 5 bases and J lost 8, with 9 bases in between. In germline, CDR1 is KGHSH, CDR2 LQKENI.

The V gene is TRBV19, the J gene TRBJ2-1; no clear D gene. V was pared by 0 bases and J by 7 bases, with 10 bases between. Per the germline V gene, CDR1 is LNHDA and CDR2 is SQIVND (reference sequence). The CDR3 is 14 residues long. Written as DNA, the CDR3 is TGTGCCAGTAGTATAGATTTTAGCCGAAATGAGCAGTTCTTC. Protein sequence: CASSIDFSRNEQFF. Using reference TRBV19 and TRBJ2-1 for the parts outside the CDR3, the full variable domain is DGGITQSPKYLFRKEGQNVTLSCEQNLNHDAMYWYRQDPGQGLRLIYYSQIVNDFQKGDIAEGYSVSREKKESFPLTVTSAQKNPTAFYLCASSIDFSRNEQFFGPGTRLTVL.

By its share, this clone is large. The V gene is TRBV7-6, the J gene TRBJ2-3, with 10 bases lining up with TRBD2. In germline, CDR1 is SGHVS, CDR2 FNYEAQ. The CDR3 has 16 residues. V was clipped by 1 base and J by 3 bases; unmatched bases: 4. DNA for the CDR3: TGTGCCAGCAGCTTAGGAGCGGGGGGGTGGACAGATACGCAGTATTTT. Translated: CASSLGAGGWTDTQYF.

The V and J genes are TRBV19 and TRBJ2-7; TRBD2 matches at 11 bases. Germline values: CDR1 LNHDA, CDR2 SQIVND (reference sequence). Trimming removed 3 bases from V and 7 bases from J; junction bases left unmatched: 2. This CDR3 is 13 amino acids long. The CDR3 reads CASSIGTSGEQYF. The CDR3, as DNA: TGTGCCAGTAGTATCGGGACTAGCGGTGAGCAGTACTTC.

V usage is TRBV4-3 and J usage is TRBJ2-7, with D unresolved. Germline values: CDR1 LGHNA, CDR2 YSLEER. The CDR3 has 13 residues. V was pared by 1 base and J by 5 bases, with 9 bases between. The CDR3, as DNA: TGCGCCAGCAGCCAAGGTCCGGGTAACGAGCAGTACTTC. Translation: CASSQGPGNEQYF.

In this sample, this clone turned up once. The J gene is TRBJ2-3, the V gene TRBV10-3; TRBD1 agrees at 7 bases. The CDR3 extends over 15 amino acids. Germline trimming cut 0 bases from V and 2 bases from J; bases unmatched to any gene: 2. Looked up from germline, CDR1 is ENHRY and CDR2 is SYGVKD. CDR3 region: CAISESTGTTDTQYF. The CDR3 DNA follows: TGTGCCATCAGTGAGTCGACAGGGACCACAGATACGCAGTATTTT.

Here the CDR3 reads CASSLSFVEKLFF. CDR3 nucleotide sequence: TGTGCCAGCAGCTTATCCTTCGTTGAAAAACTGTTTTTT. This chain links TRBV7-6 with TRBJ1-4; no clear D gene. The V end was cut by 2 bases, the J end by 7 bases, with 8 bases between. This CDR3 is built from 13 residues. CDR1 is SGHVS, CDR2 FNYEAQ, per germline.

This clone came up a few times. The V and J genes are TRBV19 and TRBJ1-2; D remains ambiguous. CDR1 is LNHDA, CDR2 SQIVND, per germline (reference sequence). The CDR3 totals 13 residues. The V gene lost 6 bases and the J gene lost 2 bases, with 10 bases spanning the gap. CDR3 region: CASRMAGNYGYTF. CDR3 coding DNA: TGTGCCAGTAGGATGGCGGGGAACTATGGCTACACCTTC.

The V gene is TRBV9, the J gene TRBJ1-5; D is perhaps TRBD1 (5 bases). The CDR3 runs to 13 residues. Germline CDR1 is SGDLS and CDR2 is YYNGEE. Trimming took 3 bases from V and 6 from J, leaving 10 bases between them. The CDR3 nucleotides are TGTGCCAGCAGCGAAACCACAGGTCAGCCCCAGCATTTT. Its translation: CASSETTGQPQHF.

The rearrangement joins TRBV25-1 to TRBJ2-1, with 9 bases identical to TRBD1. The trim removed 6 bases at V and 7 bases at J, leaving 13 bases unmatched. This CDR3 spans 16 amino acids. CDR1 is MGHDK and CDR2 is SYGVNS in the germline V gene. The CDR3 DNA reads as TGTGCCAGCAGCCCAACCTGGGACAGGGTCCCTAATGAGCAGTTCTTC. Translated: CASSPTWDRVPNEQFF.

This chain uses TRBV5-4 with TRBJ2-7; possible D gene TRBD1, 6 bases. The germline V gene has CDR1 SGHNT and CDR2 YYREEE (reference sequence). The CDR3 length is 14 residues. V was trimmed by 1 base and J by 3 bases, leaving 11 bases between them. The CDR3 DNA is TGTGCCAGCAGCTTGCCAGGGGACCGCTACGAGCAGTACTTC. Translation gives CASSLPGDRYEQYF.

V usage is TRBV11-1 and J usage is TRBJ2-7, with 8 bases lining up with TRBD2. The ends lost 4 bases at V and 5 bases at J; junction bases unmatched: 10. CDR3 length: 15 residues. The V gene's germline CDR1 is SGHAT and CDR2 FQDESV (reference sequence). DNA for the CDR3: TGTGCCAGCAGCTACGCCGGGACTAGTCTCCACGAGCAGTACTTC. The encoded protein is CASSYAGTSLHEQYF.

The genes are TRBV7-9 and TRBJ1-3, with D tentatively TRBD1 (6 bases). V was trimmed by 2 bases and J by 3 bases, leaving 11 bases between them. Germline CDR1 reads SEHNR; CDR2 reads FQNEAQ (reference sequence). The CDR3 covers 15 residues. CDR3 sequence (DNA): TGTGCCAGCAGCTTACTACAGGGTCTTGGAAACACCATATATTTT. Protein product: CASSLLQGLGNTIYF.

The rearrangement joins TRBV6-4 to TRBJ2-7, with TRBD2 matching over 7 bases. The CDR3 sequence is 15 residues long. V was pared by 6 bases and J by 4 bases, with 12 bases of the junction left unmatched. Germline V gives CDR1 MRHNA, CDR2 SNTAGT. CDR3 DNA sequence: TGTGCCAGCAGCCCGATCGCGGGGGATAGGTACGAGCAGTACTTC. This encodes CASSPIAGDRYEQYF.

The chain couples TRBV4-1 to TRBJ1-3, with 12 bases aligning to TRBD1. J was trimmed by 1 base and V by 0 bases; bases with no gene match: 4. CDR1 and CDR2 (germline): MGHRA, YSYEKL. The CDR3 has 18 residues. For the CDR3, the DNA is TGCGCCAGCAGCCAAGAACCGGGACAGGGGGCTTCTGGAAACACCATATATTTT. This gives the protein CASSQEPGQGASGNTIYF.

This clone has just one count. This chain uses TRBV5-4 with TRBJ1-1; perhaps TRBD1 as D (6 bases). CDR1 and CDR2 (germline): SGHNT, YYREEE (reference sequence). This CDR3 is built from 14 residues. V shed 0 bases and J shed 4 bases, with 10 bases lying between them. CDR3 in DNA: TGTGCCAGCAGCTTGGTGGGGGCCGGCACTGAAGCTTTCTTT. Protein product: CASSLVGAGTEAFF.

This clone was counted once. The chain carries TRBV30 and TRBJ2-2, with 7 bases identical to TRBD1. Germline CDR1 GTSNPN, CDR2 SVGIG (reference sequence). CDR3 length equals 15 residues. The junction had 12 bases not matched to a gene; V was cut back by 4 bases and J by 7 bases. The DNA of the CDR3 is TGTGCCTGGAAGGGGGCGTGGGTCGAAGGCGGGGAGCTGTTTTTT. Translation gives CAWKGAWVEGGELFF.

The rearrangement uses TRBV5-4 and TRBJ1-2; 8 bases map to TRBD1. The CDR3 sequence is 14 residues long. V shed 5 bases, J shed 2 bases, and the junction held 5 bases outside the gene matches. Germline V gene data show CDR1 as SGHNT and CDR2 as YYREEE (reference sequence). The CDR3 sequence is CASRPSGGNYGYTF. The CDR3 coding sequence is TGTGCCAGCAGACCCTCAGGGGGCAACTATGGCTACACCTTC.

This rearrangement joins TRBV9 to TRBJ2-5, with TRBD1 as a possible D gene (6 bases). The CDR3 runs to 15 residues. V lost 4 bases, J lost 5 bases, and 18 bases lay in between. Germline CDR1 reads SGDLS; CDR2 reads YYNGEE. The CDR3 nucleotides read TGTGCCAGCAGCCTTTCCGGGACAAGAGGGGAGACCCAGTACTTC. Protein sequence: CASSLSGTRGETQYF.